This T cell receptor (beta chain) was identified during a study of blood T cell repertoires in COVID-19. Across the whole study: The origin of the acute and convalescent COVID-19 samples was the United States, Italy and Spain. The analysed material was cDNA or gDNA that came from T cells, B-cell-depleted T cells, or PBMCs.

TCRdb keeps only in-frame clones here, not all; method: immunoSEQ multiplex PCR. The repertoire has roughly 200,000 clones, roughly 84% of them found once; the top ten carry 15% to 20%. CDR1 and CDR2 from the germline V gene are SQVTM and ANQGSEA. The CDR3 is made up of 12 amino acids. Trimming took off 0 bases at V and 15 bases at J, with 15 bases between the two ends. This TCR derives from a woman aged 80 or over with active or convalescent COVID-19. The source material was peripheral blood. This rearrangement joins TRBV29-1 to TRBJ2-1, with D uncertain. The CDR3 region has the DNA TGCAGCGTTGAAGAAGGAGCGCGGTCGGGGTTCTTC. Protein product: CSVEEGARSGFF.